This T cell receptor (beta chain) was sequenced for a study of cytomegalovirus exposure and HLA in healthy donors. The study's findings and limits: Most TCR sequences were uncommon, yet certain public TCRs appeared in many donors. One variant, a missense change in DCLRE1C, was linked in a later analysis to TCR beta V- and J-gene trimming.

Concerning this clone itself: Its specificity is not known.

The PCR was carried out with 60 Vbeta primers and 13 Jbeta primers. TCRdb's copy holds only in-frame clones and misses some; the assay was immunoSEQ multiplex PCR. The sample holds hundreds of thousands of clones, roughly 84% seen once. The sequenced sample was PBMCs. The sequence was collected from a girl aged 2-10 years in good health and CMV-seronegative.

CDR3 sequence: CASSFSSPNTGELFF. CDR3 nucleotides: TGTGCCAGCAGCTTCTCGTCCCCGAACACCGGGGAGCTGTTTTTT. The chain links TRBV7-9 to TRBJ2-2; D remains ambiguous. In germline, CDR1 is SEHNR, CDR2 FQNEAQ (reference sequence). V was cut by 3 bases and J by 0 bases, with 8 bases left in between. The CDR3 covers 15 residues.